The 11 T cell receptor beta chains listed next were all sequenced from one sample in a study of a mutant IDH1 vaccine in newly diagnosed glioma. Produced via immunoSEQ multiplex PCR; TCRdb's table is partial and in-frame only. The sample contains tens of thousands of clones, roughly four fifths of which appear only once. The antigens for these receptors are not known. Time point reported: week 35, safety follow-up. Doses consisted of 300 ug of mutant IDH1 20-mer peptide each, paired with topical imiquimod. Material: PBMCs, obtained from a glioma patient whose treatment included an IDH1 peptide vaccine. Receptor source: a man between 40 and 49 years old with glioma.

The genes are TRBV7-8 and TRBJ2-3; 8 bases are a match to TRBD2. Germline V gene lookup returns CDR1 SGHVS and CDR2 FQNEAQ. V shed 5 bases and J 5 bases; nucleotides not matched to a gene: 9. This CDR3 spans 15 amino acids. CDR3 coding DNA: TGTGCCAGCAGCCCCGGGACTAGGAGTGGAGATACGCAGTATTTT. It encodes CASSPGTRSGDTQYF.

V gene TRBV11-2 combines with J gene TRBJ2-2; D may correspond to TRBD1 or TRBD2 (6 bases each). CDR1 and CDR2 from the germline V gene are SGHAT and FQNNGV. The CDR3 spans 15 residues. V gave up 6 bases and J gave up 4 bases, with 15 bases separating them. CDR3: CASRLVQGGTGELFF. In DNA, the CDR3 is TGTGCCAGCAGACTTGTACAGGGAGGCACCGGGGAGCTGTTTTTT.

In this sample, this clone turned up a few times. The chain recombines TRBV6-5 with TRBJ2-1, with D unclear. The V end was cut by 0 bases, the J end by 5 bases, with 8 bases between. The CDR3 has 14 residues. CDR1 is MNHEY and CDR2 is SVGAGI in the germline V gene. The DNA of the CDR3 is TGTGCCAGCAGTTACTCGAACCAAAACAATGAGCAGTTCTTC. Encoded protein: CASSYSNQNNEQFF.

This clone was picked up a small number of times. V and J are TRBV9 and TRBJ1-1; D is perhaps TRBD1 (6 bases). The V end was cut by 0 bases, the J end by 4 bases, with 10 bases between. Looked up from germline, CDR1 is SGDLS and CDR2 is YYNGEE. This CDR3 contains 14 residues. CDR3 nucleotide sequence: TGTGCCAGCAGCGTAGCTACAGGGAGCACTGAAGCTTTCTTT. It specifies CASSVATGSTEAFF.

The chain uses TRBV2 and TRBJ2-2, with 14 positions matching TRBD2. CDR1 SNHLY and CDR2 FYNNEI come from the germline V gene. V lost 6 bases, J lost 5 bases, and 5 bases stayed unmatched. This CDR3 has 16 amino acids. The CDR3 loop reads CASSPRLAGGTGELFF. The CDR3 DNA reads TGTGCCAGCAGCCCTCGACTAGCGGGAGGGACCGGGGAGCTGTTTTTT. Using reference TRBV2 and TRBJ2-2 for the parts outside the CDR3, the full variable domain is EPEVTQTPSHQVTQMGQEVILRCVPISNHLYFYWYRQILGQKVEFLVSFYNNEISEKSEIFDDQFSVERPDGSNFTLKIRSTKLEDSAMYFCASSPRLAGGTGELFFGEGSRLTVL.

The V gene is TRBV20-1, the J gene TRBJ2-2, with D unclear. Germline V gene lookup returns CDR1 DFQATT and CDR2 SNEGSKA (reference sequence). This CDR3 comprises 11 residues. V was shortened by 5 bases and J by 8 bases, with 9 bases between the two germline ends. This CDR3 is CSAPLIGELFF. In nucleotides, the CDR3 is TGCAGTGCTCCCTTGATAGGGGAGCTGTTTTTT.

Concerning this clone itself: At one of its ends the junction is not consistent with the germline gene, which may arise from a read error. V is TRBV7-7 and J is TRBJ2-1, with 9 bases lining up with TRBD2. Germline lookup yields CDR1 SSHAT and CDR2 FNYEAQ (reference sequence). This CDR3 spans 13 amino acids. The CDR3 reads CASSLAGDNEQFF. CDR3 DNA sequence: TGTGCCAGCAGTTTAGCGGGAGACAATGAGCAGTTCTTC.

This CDR3 reads CASSLQGANVLTF. The CDR3 nucleotides are TGTGCCAGCAGCCTCCAAGGGGCCAACGTCCTGACTTTC. The V and J genes are TRBV4-2 and TRBJ2-6; D gene uncertain. Germline V gene lookup returns CDR1 LGHNA and CDR2 YNFKEQ. Deletions cut 4 bases from V and 4 bases from J, with 5 bases between. The CDR3 runs to 13 residues.

This clone is medium-sized in the sample. V is TRBV7-8 and J is TRBJ2-1; D not certain. The ends were cut back, 3 bases at V and 0 bases at J, with 15 bases in the middle. The germline CDR1 and CDR2 sequences are SGHVS and FQNEAQ. This CDR3 contains 17 residues. The CDR3 DNA reads as TGTGCCAGCAGCTTTAGAGTCTTAGGGCGCTCCTACAATGAGCAGTTCTTC. Protein product: CASSFRVLGRSYNEQFF.

CDR3 loop: CASSLAGQGQETQYF. In DNA form, the CDR3 reads TGTGCCAGCAGTTTGGCGGGACAGGGCCAAGAGACCCAGTACTTC. The chain uses TRBV28 and TRBJ2-5; 9 bases fit TRBD1. J gave up 1 base and V 3 bases, and 3 bases lay outside the gene matches. Germline CDR1 is MDHEN and CDR2 is SYDVKM. The CDR3 covers 15 residues.

The genes are TRBV29-1 and TRBJ2-3; D not resolved. The germline V gene has CDR1 SQVTM and CDR2 ANQGSEA. This CDR3 has 13 residues. Trimming took 5 bases from V and 3 from J, leaving 12 bases between them. CDR3 residues: CSVPGLGTDTQYF. The CDR3 DNA sequence: TGCAGCGTTCCGGGTTTAGGAACAGATACGCAGTATTTT.